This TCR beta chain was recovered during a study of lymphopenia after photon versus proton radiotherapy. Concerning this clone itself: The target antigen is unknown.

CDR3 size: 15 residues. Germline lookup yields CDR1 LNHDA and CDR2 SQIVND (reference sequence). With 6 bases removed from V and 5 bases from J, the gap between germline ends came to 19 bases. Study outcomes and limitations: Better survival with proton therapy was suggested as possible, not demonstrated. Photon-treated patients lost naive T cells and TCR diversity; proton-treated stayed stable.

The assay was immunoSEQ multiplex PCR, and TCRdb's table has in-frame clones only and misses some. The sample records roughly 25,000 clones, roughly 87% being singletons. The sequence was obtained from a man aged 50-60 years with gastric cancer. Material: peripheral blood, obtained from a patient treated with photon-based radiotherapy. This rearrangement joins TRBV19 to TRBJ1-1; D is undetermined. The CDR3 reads CASSKGSTQRTEAFF. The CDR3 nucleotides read TGTGCCAGTAGCAAAGGGTCCACTCAGAGGACTGAAGCTTTCTTT.